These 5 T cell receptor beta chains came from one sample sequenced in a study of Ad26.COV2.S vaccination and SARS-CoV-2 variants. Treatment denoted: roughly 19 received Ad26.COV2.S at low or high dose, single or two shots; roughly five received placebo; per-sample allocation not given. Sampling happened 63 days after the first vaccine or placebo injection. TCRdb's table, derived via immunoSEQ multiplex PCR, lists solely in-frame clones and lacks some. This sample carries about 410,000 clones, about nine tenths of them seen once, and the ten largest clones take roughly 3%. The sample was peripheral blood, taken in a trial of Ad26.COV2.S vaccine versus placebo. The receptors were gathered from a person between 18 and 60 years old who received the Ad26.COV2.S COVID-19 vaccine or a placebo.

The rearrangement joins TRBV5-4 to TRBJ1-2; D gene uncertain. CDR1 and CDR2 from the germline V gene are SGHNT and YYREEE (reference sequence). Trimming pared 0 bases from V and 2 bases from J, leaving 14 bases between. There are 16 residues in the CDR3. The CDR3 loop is CASSLGREGRNYGYTF. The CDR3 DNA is TGTGCCAGCAGCTTGGGGCGCGAGGGCAGGAACTATGGCTACACCTTC.

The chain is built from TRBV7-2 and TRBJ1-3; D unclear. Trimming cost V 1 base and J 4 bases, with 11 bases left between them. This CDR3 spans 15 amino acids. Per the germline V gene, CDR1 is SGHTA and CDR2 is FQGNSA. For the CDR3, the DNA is TGTGCCAGCAGCTTAGTGGTCTCTGGAGGAAACACCATATATTTT. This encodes CASSLVVSGGNTIYF.

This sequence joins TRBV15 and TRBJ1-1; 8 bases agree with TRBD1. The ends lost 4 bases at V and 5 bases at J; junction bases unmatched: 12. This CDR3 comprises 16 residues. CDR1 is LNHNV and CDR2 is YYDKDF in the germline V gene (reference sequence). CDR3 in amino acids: CATSTGGLVARTEAFF. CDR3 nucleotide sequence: TGTGCCACCAGCACAGGGGGCTTGGTTGCTCGGACTGAAGCTTTCTTT.

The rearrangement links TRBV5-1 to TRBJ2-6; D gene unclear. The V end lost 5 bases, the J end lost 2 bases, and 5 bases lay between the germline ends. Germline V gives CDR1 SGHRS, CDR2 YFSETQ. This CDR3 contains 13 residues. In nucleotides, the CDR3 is TGCGCCAGCAGTCCCCCTGGGGCCAACGTCCTGACTTTC. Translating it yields CASSPPGANVLTF.

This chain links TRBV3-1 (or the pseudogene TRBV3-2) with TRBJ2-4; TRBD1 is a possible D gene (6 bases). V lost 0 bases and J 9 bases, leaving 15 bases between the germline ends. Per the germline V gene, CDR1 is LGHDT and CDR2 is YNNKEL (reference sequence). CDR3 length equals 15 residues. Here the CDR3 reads CASSQDQGWKGIQYF. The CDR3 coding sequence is TGTGCCAGCAGCCAAGATCAGGGGTGGAAGGGCATTCAGTACTTC.